The TCR beta chain described here comes from a study of Ad26.COV2.S vaccination and SARS-CoV-2 variants. A single count supports this clone. Its antigen is unknown. The treatment denotes: roughly 18 received Ad26.COV2.S at low or high dose, single or two shots; 5 received placebo; per-sample allocation not given. The investigators took samples on day 63 after the first vaccine or placebo injection. Findings of the study overall: Substantial breadth in spike-specific CD8+ and CD4+ T cell responses was reportedly seen after vaccination.

Generated by immunoSEQ multiplex PCR, the TCRdb table keeps only in-frame clones and is missing some. The table has 500,000 or so clones, 70% to 90% seen once. The receptor was derived from a person aged 18-60 years who received the Ad26.COV2.S COVID-19 vaccine or a placebo. The source was peripheral blood, collected in a trial of Ad26.COV2.S vaccine versus placebo.

This CDR3 reads CAWSVSGLAGVEQYF. The DNA of the CDR3 is TGTGCCTGGAGTGTATCGGGACTAGCGGGAGTTGAGCAGTACTTC. This chain links TRBV30 with TRBJ2-7; 14 bases fit TRBD2. The length of the CDR3 is 15 residues. After removal of 0 bases from V and 7 bases from J, the junction contained 5 bases not matched to a gene. CDR1 GTSNPN and CDR2 SVGIG come from the germline V gene (reference sequence).